The 24 T cell receptor beta chains in this list originate from one sample, sequenced in a study of CD8+CD57+ T cells in acquired aplastic anemia. For CDR3 and TCR beta VDJ profiling, genomic DNA was the template used. TCRdb ran MiXCR on the reads and lists one entry per CDR3 protein. The table has some 280,000 distinct CDR3 sequences, 50% to 70% seen once. Source material: sorted CD4+, CD8+, or CD8+CD57+ T cells (not recorded which) from PBMCs. All receptors come from a human donor with severe aplastic anemia or a healthy control (not recorded which).

There are many counts of this clonotype. The chain carries TRBV9 and TRBJ2-2; 8 positions match TRBD2. CDR3 size: 15 residues. Looked up from germline, CDR1 is SGDLS and CDR2 is YYNGEE. V trimming: 0 bases; J trimming: 5 bases; junction bases outside the gene matches: 3. The CDR3 DNA sequence: TGTGCCAGCAGCGTAGGCGGGGGGCTAACCGGGGAGCTGTTTTTT. It translates to CASSVGGGLTGELFF.

This clonotype has ten or more counts. The rearrangement uses TRBV6-5 and TRBJ2-7; 7 nucleotides line up with TRBD2. The CDR3 totals 16 residues. J gave up 1 base and V 6 bases, and 12 bases lay outside the gene matches. Per germline, CDR1 MNHEY and CDR2 SVGAGI. CDR3 sequence: CASSISGARLSYEQYF. The CDR3 DNA reads TGTGCCAGCAGCATAAGCGGGGCACGCCTTTCCTACGAGCAGTACTTC.

The genes are TRBV19 and TRBJ2-7; 10 bases line up with TRBD1. Germline V gene data show CDR1 as LNHDA and CDR2 as SQIVND (reference sequence). The CDR3 covers 12 residues. J was trimmed by 2 bases and V by 10 bases; bases with no gene match: 2. CDR3 residues: CATGTGAYEQYF. The CDR3, as DNA: TGTGCCACCGGGACAGGGGCCTACGAGCAGTACTTC.

There are a few counts of this clonotype. Here the CDR3 DNA reads TGCAGCGCCACCGGGAAGCCCTCGAACACTGAAGCTTTCTTT. Amino acids: CSATGKPSNTEAFF. The rearrangement links TRBV29-1 to TRBJ1-1, with no clear D. The germline V gene encodes CDR1 SQVTM and CDR2 ANQGSEA. The CDR3 is made up of 14 amino acids. The germline V and J ends were trimmed by 7 bases and 1 base, with 16 bases remaining between them.

V and J are TRBV29-1 and TRBJ2-2, with unresolved D. The CDR3 is 15 residues long. Deletions cut 0 bases from V and 4 bases from J, with 12 bases between. The germline gives CDR1 SQVTM, CDR2 ANQGSEA. CDR3 in amino acids: CSVEDKSTGTGELFF. The CDR3 nucleotides read TGCAGCGTTGAAGATAAGAGCACGGGCACCGGGGAGCTGTTTTTT.

The chain has TRBV7-6 and TRBJ1-1; the match to TRBD1 covers 7 bases. Trimming removed 5 bases from V and 1 base from J; junction bases left unmatched: 7. CDR1 and CDR2 (germline): SGHVS, FNYEAQ. The CDR3 sequence is 15 residues long. The CDR3 DNA reads as TGTGCCAGCAGCAGTCGGGACAGCGGGAACACTGAAGCTTTCTTT. Amino acids: CASSSRDSGNTEAFF. Combining the CDR3 with reference TRBV7-6 and TRBJ1-1 gives the whole variable domain GAGVSQSPRYKVTKRGQDVALRCDPISGHVSLYWYRQALGQGPEFLTYFNYEAQQDKSGLPNDRFSAERPEGSISTLTIQRTEQRDSAMYRCASSSRDSGNTEAFFGQGTRLTVV.

The rearrangement uses TRBV7-9 and TRBJ2-3; no clear D. V lost 1 base and J lost 4, with 9 bases in between. The CDR3 consists of 14 residues. The germline V gene encodes CDR1 SEHNR and CDR2 FQNEAQ (reference sequence). The CDR3 nucleotides read TGTGCCAGCAGCTTAGAGCGAGAGGCAGATACGCAGTATTTT. Translation gives CASSLEREADTQYF.

This clonotype has a count of ten or more. The rearrangement joins TRBV18 to TRBJ2-7; D may match TRBD1 or TRBD2 (6 bases each). The CDR3 is 15 amino acids. Germline V lookup: CDR1 KGHSH, CDR2 LQKENI. V lost 5 bases and J lost 0, with 14 bases in between. CDR3: CASSRGGQSSYEQYF. The CDR3 region has the DNA TGTGCCAGCTCAAGAGGGGGGCAAAGCTCCTACGAGCAGTACTTC.

This chain connects TRBV9 to TRBJ1-1, with unresolved D. Looked up from germline, CDR1 is SGDLS and CDR2 is YYNGEE. Trimming shortened V by 4 bases and J by 2 bases, and 12 bases separated the two germline ends. The CDR3 covers 14 residues. The DNA of the CDR3 is TGTGCCAGCAGCAATCTTCCTACTAACACTGAAGCTTTCTTT. Its protein product is CASSNLPTNTEAFF.

Concerning this clonotype itself: One end of the junction does not line up with germline, which may come from a read error. The rearrangement uses TRBV5-1 and TRBJ1-2; unclear D gene. Germline values: CDR1 SGHRS, CDR2 YFSETQ. The CDR3 has 12 residues. CDR3 sequence: CASSSEGSGYTF. Written as DNA, the CDR3 is TGTGCCAGCAGCTCGGAGGGAAGTGGCTACACCTTC.

The chain combines TRBV19 with TRBJ1-6, with D tentatively TRBD1 (5 bases). CDR3 length: 15 amino acids. The V end lost 5 bases, the J end lost 10 bases, and 18 bases lay between the germline ends. Germline CDR1 LNHDA, CDR2 SQIVND (reference sequence). CDR3 loop: CASSDRQLEVSPLHF. The CDR3 region has the DNA TGTGCCAGTAGTGATCGACAGTTAGAGGTCTCACCCCTCCACTTT.

Written as DNA, the CDR3 is TGCAGCGTCCAGTCTACCTCAAACCAAGGAGGGGGCTACACCTTC. The encoded protein is CSVQSTSNQGGGYTF. The chain has TRBV29-1 and TRBJ1-2, with unresolved D. Trimming removed 6 bases from V and 8 bases from J, with 25 bases in between. The CDR3 is made up of 15 amino acids. Germline assignment: CDR1 SQVTM and CDR2 ANQGSEA. Looking up the rest from reference TRBV29-1 and TRBJ1-2 gives the full variable domain: SAVISQKPSRDICQRGTSLTIQCQVDSQVTMMFWYRQQPGQSLTLIATANQGSEATYESGFVIDKFPISRPNLTFSTLTVSNMSPEDSSIYLCSVQSTSNQGGGYTFGSGTRLTVV.

This clonotype has a count of ten or more. The V gene is TRBV9, the J gene TRBJ2-1; D is possibly TRBD2 (6 bases). CDR1 SGDLS and CDR2 YYNGEE come from the germline V gene. Trimming removed 4 bases at V and 6 bases at J, with 23 bases between. The CDR3 runs to 17 residues. The CDR3 protein is CASSRISSVSGPNEQFF. As DNA, the CDR3 is TGTGCCAGCAGCCGAATATCATCCGTTAGCGGACCCAATGAGCAGTTCTTC.

This clonotype occurred many times. V and J are TRBV28 and TRBJ2-7; D not resolved. CDR1 MDHEN and CDR2 SYDVKM come from the germline V gene. Trimming pared 5 bases from V and 9 bases from J, leaving 11 bases between. This CDR3 is built from 11 residues. DNA for the CDR3: TGTGCCAGCAGTATCTCAGAGGTGCAGTACTTC. Translating gives CASSISEVQYF.

The chain combines TRBV20-1 with TRBJ1-5; D is undetermined. The CDR3 is made up of 12 amino acids. Trimming removed 7 bases at V and 9 bases at J, with 16 bases between. Germline CDR1 is DFQATT and CDR2 is SNEGSKA (reference sequence). The CDR3 nucleotides read TGCAGTGTCCCGGGTGTTAAATGGCCCCAGCATTTT. Protein: CSVPGVKWPQHF.

This clonotype was detected ten times or more. V and J are TRBV5-1 and TRBJ2-1; D may be TRBD1 or TRBD2 (5 bases each). The CDR3 contains 14 residues. The V gene's germline CDR1 is SGHRS and CDR2 YFSETQ. Trimming removed 4 bases from V and 8 bases from J, with 16 bases in between. CDR3 in DNA: TGCGCCAGCAGCCCGAGGGGCATTCCGGATGAGCAGTTCTTC. The encoded protein is CASSPRGIPDEQFF.

The DNA for the CDR3 is TGTGCCAGCATTAAGGGCCAAGAAAGTGGCGAGCAGTACTTC. As protein: CASIKGQESGEQYF. The J gene is TRBJ2-7, the V gene TRBV6-1; D is unclear. Germline CDR1 is MNHNS and CDR2 is SASEGT. This CDR3 has 14 amino acids. V dropped 7 bases and J dropped 6 bases, with 19 bases sitting between them.

The chain has TRBV19 and TRBJ1-1, with 8 nucleotides matching TRBD1. The ends lost 5 bases at V and 0 bases at J; junction bases unmatched: 8. CDR3 length: 16 residues. Germline-derived CDR1 and CDR2 are LNHDA and SQIVND (reference sequence). CDR3 residues: CASSADRDDMNTEAFF. In nucleotides, the CDR3 is TGTGCCAGTAGTGCGGACAGGGATGACATGAACACTGAAGCTTTCTTT.

This clonotype showed up just once. The V gene is TRBV9, the J gene TRBJ2-3; a weak D match, TRBD1 (5 bases). Germline assignment: CDR1 SGDLS and CDR2 YYNGEE. The V gene lost 3 bases and the J gene lost 1 base, with 9 bases spanning the gap. The CDR3 spans 14 residues. The CDR3 is CASSAVQGTDTQYF. CDR3 DNA: TGTGCCAGCAGCGCCGTACAGGGCACAGATACGCAGTATTTT.

This chain links TRBV24-1 with TRBJ2-3; 9 nucleotides align to TRBD1. V lost 5 bases, J lost 6 bases, and 5 bases stayed unmatched. Germline values: CDR1 KGHDR, CDR2 SFDVKD. The CDR3 spans 14 residues. The chain's CDR3 is CATSGGQGVDTQYF. The CDR3, as DNA: TGTGCCACCAGTGGGGGACAGGGAGTGGATACGCAGTATTTT.

This clonotype was recorded once. V is TRBV9 and J is TRBJ1-2, with TRBD1 identical over 7 bases. Germline V gives CDR1 SGDLS, CDR2 YYNGEE. This CDR3 has 13 amino acids. V shed 3 bases and J 4 bases; nucleotides not matched to a gene: 3. Here the CDR3 reads CASSAGQFYGYTF. The CDR3 DNA follows: TGTGCCAGCAGCGCGGGACAGTTCTATGGCTACACCTTC. Variable domain in full (rest from reference TRBV9 and TRBJ1-2): DSGVTQTPKHLITATGQRVTLRCSPRSGDLSVYWYQQSLDQGLQFLIQYYNGEERAKGNILERFSAQQFPDLHSELNLSSLELGDSALYFCASSAGQFYGYTFGSGTRLTVV.

The rearrangement joins TRBV18 to TRBJ2-7; the D gene is possibly TRBD1 (6 bases). The CDR3 length is 15 residues. V was pared by 0 bases and J by 6 bases, with 15 bases between. The V gene's germline CDR1 is KGHSH and CDR2 LQKENI. CDR3 residues: CASSPPGHTIREQYF. CDR3 nucleotide sequence: TGTGCCAGCTCACCACCGGGACATACTATTCGCGAGCAGTACTTC.

This clonotype was recorded at least ten times. V gene TRBV3-1 combines with J gene TRBJ1-1; D not resolved. The V end lost 3 bases, the J end lost 0 bases, and 5 bases lay between the germline ends. This CDR3 is built from 13 residues. CDR1 is LGHDT, CDR2 YNNKEL, per germline (reference sequence). CDR3 sequence reads: CASSQGMNTEAFF. CDR3 DNA: TGTGCCAGCAGCCAGGGAATGAACACTGAAGCTTTCTTT.

V and J are TRBV20-1 and TRBJ1-5; D is possibly TRBD1 (6 bases). V was pared by 4 bases and J by 6 bases, with 16 bases between. Germline values: CDR1 DFQATT, CDR2 SNEGSKA (reference sequence). The CDR3 totals 14 residues. The CDR3 sequence: CSAKAGTPSQPQHF. CDR3 bases: TGCAGTGCTAAGGCAGGGACACCGAGTCAGCCCCAGCATTTT.